This record concerns one TCR beta chain sequence. These data are taken from a study of monozygotic twins with inflammatory bowel disease. Germline V gene data show CDR1 as LGHNA and CDR2 as YSLEER. The CDR3 consists of 15 residues. Eight reactions per sample, run separately, yielded cDNA. With the 5' RACE reads reprocessed, TCRdb shows one record per CDR3 protein and no DNA. Seen in this sample are fewer than 200,000 distinct CDR3 sequences; the ten most common clones hold approximately 2.5%. The rearrangement joins TRBV4-3 to TRBJ1-6; TCRdb calls TRBD1, which cannot be checked without DNA. Source material: blood. The TCR sequence derives from a human donor with ulcerative colitis or Crohn's disease, or a healthy co-twin of an affected twin (not recorded which). This CDR3 reads CASSGLSGGNSPLHF.